This T cell receptor (beta chain) was recovered during a study of T-cell reconstitution after alpha-beta-depleted transplantation in children. It was with unique molecular identifiers that the TCRbeta library was prepared. Via MiXCR, TCRdb re-called the PCR reads, giving one row per CDR3 protein. The data hold 600,000 to 700,000 distinct CDR3 sequences, with 16% observed a single time. CDR3 length equals 16 residues. CDR1 DFQATT and CDR2 SNEGSKA come from the germline V gene (reference sequence). Trimming pared 2 bases from V and 3 bases from J, leaving 20 bases between. J is TRBJ2-7 and V is TRBV20-1, with D uncertain. The material sequenced was PBMCs from the stem cell graft donor, taken from the stem cell graft. The TCR sequence derives from a human donor who donated a stem cell graft to a child with acute myeloid leukemia. CDR3 coding DNA: TGCAGTGCTAGACCTATAAAGACCGTGTACCTCTACGAGCAGTACTTC. It specifies CSARPIKTVYLYEQYF.